The entry that follows covers one T cell receptor (beta chain) sequence. Antigen specificity is unknown. Sequencing was at survey level. The method was immunoSEQ multiplex PCR; TCRdb's version includes in-frame clones alone and lacks a portion of them. The profile covers 20,000 to 25,000 clones, with roughly 69% appearing a single time and less than 10% taken by the ten largest. This entry belongs to a study of STAT5B mutations in CD4+ large granular lymphocyte leukemia. Study-wide points: Patient CD4-sorted repertoires stayed more clonal than healthy ones after leukemic-clone removal.

Germline trimming cut 3 bases from V and 11 bases from J; bases unmatched to any gene: 8. The CDR3 is 16 amino acids. Germline values: CDR1 SGHVS, CDR2 FQNEAQ. Buffy coats from healthy blood donors served as controls. The clonotype comes from a human donor in good health. The gene calls are TRBV7-8 and TRBJ2-3, with 16 bases matching TRBD2. What was sequenced was CD4+ T cells from blood buffy coats. The CDR3 sequence is CASSLGLAGGPSLQYF. The CDR3 DNA reads TGTGCCAGCAGCTTGGGACTAGCGGGGGGGCCGTCTCTGCAGTATTTT.